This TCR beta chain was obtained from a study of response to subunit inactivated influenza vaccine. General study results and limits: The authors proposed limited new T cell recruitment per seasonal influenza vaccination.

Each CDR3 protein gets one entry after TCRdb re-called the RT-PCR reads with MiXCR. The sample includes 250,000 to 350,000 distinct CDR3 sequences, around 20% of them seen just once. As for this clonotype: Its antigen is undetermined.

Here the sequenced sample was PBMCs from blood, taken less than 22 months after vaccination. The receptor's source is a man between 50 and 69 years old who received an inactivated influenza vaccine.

The DNA of the CDR3 is TGTGCCACCAGTGATTTTCGGTTTGGGACCCAGTACTTC. Amino acids: CATSDFRFGTQYF. The chain employs TRBV24-1 and TRBJ2-5, with D uncertain. Trimming removed 1 base from V and 7 bases from J, with 9 bases in between. In germline, CDR1 is KGHDR, CDR2 SFDVKD. CDR3 length: 13 amino acids.